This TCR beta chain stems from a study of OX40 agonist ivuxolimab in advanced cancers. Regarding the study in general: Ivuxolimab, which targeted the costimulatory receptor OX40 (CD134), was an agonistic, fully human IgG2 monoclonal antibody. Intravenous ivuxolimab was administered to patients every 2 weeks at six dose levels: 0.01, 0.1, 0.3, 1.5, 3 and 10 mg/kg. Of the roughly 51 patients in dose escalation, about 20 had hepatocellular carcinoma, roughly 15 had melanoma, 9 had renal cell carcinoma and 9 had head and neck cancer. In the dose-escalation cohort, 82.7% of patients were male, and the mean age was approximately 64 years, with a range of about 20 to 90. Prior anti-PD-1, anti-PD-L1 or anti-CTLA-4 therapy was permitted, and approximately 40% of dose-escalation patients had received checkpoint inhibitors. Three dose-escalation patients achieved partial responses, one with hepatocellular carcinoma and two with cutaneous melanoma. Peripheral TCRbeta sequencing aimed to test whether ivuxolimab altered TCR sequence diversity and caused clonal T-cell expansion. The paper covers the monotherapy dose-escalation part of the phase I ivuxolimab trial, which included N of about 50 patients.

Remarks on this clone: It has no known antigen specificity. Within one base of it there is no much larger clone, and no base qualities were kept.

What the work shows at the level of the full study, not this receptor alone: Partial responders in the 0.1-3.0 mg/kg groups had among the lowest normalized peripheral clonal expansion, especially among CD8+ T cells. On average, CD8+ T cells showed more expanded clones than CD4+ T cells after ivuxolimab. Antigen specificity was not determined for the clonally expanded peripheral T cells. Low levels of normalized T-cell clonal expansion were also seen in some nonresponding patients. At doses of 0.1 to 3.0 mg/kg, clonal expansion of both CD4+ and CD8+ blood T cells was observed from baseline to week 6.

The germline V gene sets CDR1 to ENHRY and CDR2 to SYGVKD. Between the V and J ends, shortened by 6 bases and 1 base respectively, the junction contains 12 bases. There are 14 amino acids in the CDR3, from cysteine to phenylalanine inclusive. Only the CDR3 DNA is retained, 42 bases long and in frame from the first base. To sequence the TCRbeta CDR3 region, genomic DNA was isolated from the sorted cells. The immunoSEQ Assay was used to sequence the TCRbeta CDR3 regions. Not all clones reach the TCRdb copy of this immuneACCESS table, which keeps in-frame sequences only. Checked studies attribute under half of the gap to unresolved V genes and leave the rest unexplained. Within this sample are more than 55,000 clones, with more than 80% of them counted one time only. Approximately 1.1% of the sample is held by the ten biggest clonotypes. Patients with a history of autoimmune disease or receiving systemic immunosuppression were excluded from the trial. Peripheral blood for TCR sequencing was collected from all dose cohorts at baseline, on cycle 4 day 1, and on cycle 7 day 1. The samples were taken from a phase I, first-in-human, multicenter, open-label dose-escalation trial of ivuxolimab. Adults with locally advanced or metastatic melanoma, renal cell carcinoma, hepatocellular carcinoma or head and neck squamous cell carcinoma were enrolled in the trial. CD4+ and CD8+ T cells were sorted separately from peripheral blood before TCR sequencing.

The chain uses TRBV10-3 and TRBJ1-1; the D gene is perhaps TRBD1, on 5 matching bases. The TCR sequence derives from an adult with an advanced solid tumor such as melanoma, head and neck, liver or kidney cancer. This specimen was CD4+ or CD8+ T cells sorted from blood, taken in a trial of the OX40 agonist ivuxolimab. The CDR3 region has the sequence CAIREGTGNTEAFF. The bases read TGTGCCATCAGGGAAGGGACGGGGAACACTGAAGCTTTCTTT.